Shown below are 25 T cell receptor beta chains from a single sample sequenced in a study of T cell repertoires in aging, cancer and after chemotherapy. Multiplex touch-down PCR with TRB-A/B primers amplified rearranged V-D-J TRB sequences. TCRdb re-derived calls from the multiplex PCR reads in MiXCR, one entry per CDR3 protein. The table shows about 11,000 distinct CDR3 sequences, with 20% to 30% occurring only once. Amplification of TCR beta used genomic DNA extracted from peripheral blood. Sequencing was carried out using blood. Receptor source: a human donor in good health.

In its sample, this clonotype is medium-sized. The chain combines TRBV30 with TRBJ2-7; no reliable D call. CDR3 length: 13 residues. V was clipped by 0 bases and J by 2 bases, with 8 bases between them. Germline V gives CDR1 GTSNPN, CDR2 SVGIG (reference sequence). The CDR3 spells CAWSVMEAYEQYF. CDR3 DNA: TGTGCCTGGAGTGTAATGGAAGCCTACGAGCAGTACTTC.

CDR3 coding DNA: TGTGCCAGCAGTTACTCCCAGCCTAGCACAGATACGCAGTATTTT. It codes for CASSYSQPSTDTQYF. The rearrangement uses TRBV6-5 and TRBJ2-3; D not resolved. V gave up 0 bases and J gave up 0 bases, with 7 bases separating them. CDR1 is MNHEY, CDR2 SVGAGI, per germline. The CDR3 is 15 residues long.

This sequence joins TRBV30 and TRBJ2-3; 8 nucleotides agree with TRBD2. Germline CDR1 is GTSNPN and CDR2 is SVGIG (reference sequence). Losses at the gene ends were 5 bases for V and 0 bases for J; bases not matched to a gene: 7. The CDR3 extends over 15 amino acids. CDR3 nucleotide sequence: TGTGCCTGGGACCTGACTAGCGAAAGCACAGATACGCAGTATTTT. Translated, it gives CAWDLTSESTDTQYF. Looking up the rest from reference TRBV30 and TRBJ2-3 gives the full variable domain: SQTIHQWPATLVQPVGSPLSLECTVEGTSNPNLYWYRQAAGRGLQLLFYSVGIGQISSEVPQNLSASRPQDRQFILSSKKLLLSDSGFYLCAWDLTSESTDTQYFGPGTRLTVL.

For this clonotype: This may arise from a read error, as a much more abundant clone is one base away. The chain carries TRBV20-1 and TRBJ2-7; 9 bases map to TRBD1. Losses at the gene ends were 3 bases for V and 3 bases for J; bases not matched to a gene: 9. There are 15 residues in the CDR3. Germline-derived CDR1 and CDR2 are DFQATT and SNEGSKA (reference sequence). CDR3 nucleotide sequence: TGCAGTGCTAGTGATATGGACAGGGGTTGCTACGAGCAGTACTTC. As protein: CSASDMDRGCYEQYF.

This clonotype is labeled as medium-sized. The chain combines TRBV20-1 with TRBJ1-2, with D maybe TRBD1 (6 bases). Germline CDR1 is DFQATT and CDR2 is SNEGSKA (reference sequence). CDR3 size: 15 residues. Trimming stripped 5 bases from V and 4 bases from J, with 20 bases between. The CDR3 here is CSAPLGGAGSYGYTF. For the CDR3, the DNA is TGCAGTGCTCCCCTTGGGGGGGCAGGGAGCTATGGCTACACCTTC.

The CDR3 here is CASSQDYGYTF. CDR3 DNA: TGTGCCAGCAGCCAGGATTATGGCTACACCTTC. J is TRBJ1-2 and V is TRBV4-2; D is unresolved. The ends were cut back, 3 bases at V and 5 bases at J, with 4 bases in the middle. Germline V gene sequence: CDR1 LGHNA, CDR2 YNFKEQ. This CDR3 is built from 11 residues.

The gene calls are TRBV18 and TRBJ1-1, with a tentative D call TRBD1 (6 bases). Germline loops: CDR1 KGHSH, CDR2 LQKENI. Trimming took 2 bases from V and 2 from J, leaving 12 bases between them. This CDR3 comprises 15 residues. CDR3 region: CASSPFRQDNTEAFF. CDR3 sequence (DNA): TGTGCCAGCTCACCATTTAGACAGGACAACACTGAAGCTTTCTTT.

V gene TRBV7-6 combines with J gene TRBJ2-3; 13 positions match TRBD2. CDR1 is SGHVS, CDR2 FNYEAQ, per germline. CDR3 length: 17 amino acids. With V trimmed by 5 bases and J by 4 bases, 9 bases remained unmatched. CDR3 sequence: CASSRGTSGGAPDTQYF. DNA for the CDR3: TGTGCCAGCAGCAGAGGAACTAGCGGGGGGGCCCCAGATACGCAGTATTTT.

Only a few counts were recorded for this clonotype. The chain combines TRBV20-1 with TRBJ2-1; D unresolved. V lost 0 bases and J lost 3, with 6 bases in between. The CDR3 contains 13 residues. Germline loops: CDR1 DFQATT, CDR2 SNEGSKA (reference sequence). CDR3 sequence: CSARDQVYNEQFF. The CDR3 DNA follows: TGCAGTGCTAGAGATCAAGTCTACAATGAGCAGTTCTTC.

By proportion, this clonotype is medium-sized. The rearrangement links TRBV5-4 to TRBJ2-2; 7 bases are a match to TRBD2. The CDR3 runs to 17 residues. In germline, CDR1 is SGHNT, CDR2 YYREEE (reference sequence). The trim removed 0 bases at V and 2 bases at J, leaving 7 bases unmatched. The CDR3 region has the DNA TGTGCCAGCAGCTTGGATCCGGGCGGGGGAAACACCGGGGAGCTGTTTTTT. Protein: CASSLDPGGGNTGELFF.

This clonotype was seen a handful of times. It is unclear where the CDR3 begins or ends on the DNA, so no DNA is shown, and the CDR3 is as TCRdb lists it. V gene TRBV7-5 combines with J gene TRBJ1-5; TRBD1, as called in the table, went unchecked against the DNA. TRBV7-5 is a recognized pseudogene. The CDR3 spans 22 amino acids, including both terminal residues. The CDR3: CISVPEAPHRDRGLVSNQPQHF.

The gene calls are TRBV5-1 and TRBJ1-1; no firm D call. Per the germline V gene, CDR1 is SGHRS and CDR2 is YFSETQ. V was cut by 4 bases and J by 2 bases, with 9 bases left in between. The CDR3 is 13 residues long. CDR3 in DNA: TGCGCCAGCAGCGTCGGCTCAAACACTGAAGCTTTCTTT. Translation gives CASSVGSNTEAFF.

The rearrangement links TRBV11-1 to TRBJ2-5; TRBD1 aligns across 10 bases. This CDR3 has 11 amino acids. After removal of 5 bases from V and 12 bases from J, the junction contained 3 bases not matched to a gene. CDR1 is SGHAT and CDR2 is FQDESV in the germline V gene (reference sequence). CDR3 bases: TGTGCCAGCAGCCCCGGGACAGGGGAGTACTTC. The encoded protein is CASSPGTGEYF.

The chain combines TRBV6-2 or TRBV6-3 with TRBJ1-5, with TRBD1 as a possible D gene (6 bases). This CDR3 has 16 amino acids. V lost 5 bases and J lost 4, with 18 bases in between. Germline CDR1 is MNHEY and CDR2 is SVGEGT. The CDR3 loop reads CASSRNPGVANQPQHF. The CDR3 DNA reads as TGTGCCAGCAGTCGCAACCCAGGGGTCGCAAATCAGCCCCAGCATTTT.

The chain uses TRBV24-1 and TRBJ1-1; D not resolved. V was cut by 6 bases and J by 1 base, with 8 bases left in between. Germline CDR1 is KGHDR and CDR2 is SFDVKD. The CDR3 is made up of 13 amino acids. The CDR3 region is CATSLGGNTEAFF. The CDR3 nucleotides are TGTGCCACCAGTTTGGGTGGGAACACTGAAGCTTTCTTT.

The V call is TRBV6-2 or TRBV6-3, the J call TRBJ2-5; 10 bases are a match to TRBD2. CDR3 size: 14 residues. Trimming removed 7 bases from V and 3 bases from J; junction bases left unmatched: 5. Germline V gene data show CDR1 as MNHEY and CDR2 as SVGEGT. CDR3 nucleotide sequence: TGTGCCAGCACCCGGGGACTAGCGAAAGAGACCCAGTACTTC. Translation: CASTRGLAKETQYF.

By share, this clonotype counts as medium-sized (0.01 to 0.1%). This chain uses TRBV7-9 with TRBJ2-1; 8 bases are shared with TRBD2. This CDR3 comprises 14 residues. Germline CDR1 and CDR2: SEHNR and FQNEAQ (reference sequence). With 5 bases clipped from V and 9 bases from J, the junction kept 9 bases outside the gene matches. The CDR3: CASSLSGDRGEQFF. CDR3 sequence (DNA): TGTGCCAGCAGCCTTAGCGGGGACCGGGGTGAGCAGTTCTTC.

This clonotype is deemed medium-sized. V gene TRBV7-6 combines with J gene TRBJ2-3; D is perhaps TRBD2 (6 bases). V was pared by 3 bases and J by 0 bases, with 7 bases between. Germline-derived CDR1 and CDR2 are SGHVS and FNYEAQ. There are 14 residues in the CDR3. The CDR3 here is CASSLSGSTDTQYF. For the CDR3, the DNA is TGTGCCAGCAGCTTGAGCGGGAGCACAGATACGCAGTATTTT. The complete variable domain, with remaining parts taken from reference TRBV7-6 and TRBJ2-3, reads GAGVSQSPRYKVTKRGQDVALRCDPISGHVSLYWYRQALGQGPEFLTYFNYEAQQDKSGLPNDRFSAERPEGSISTLTIQRTEQRDSAMYRCASSLSGSTDTQYFGPGTRLTVL.

Only a few counts were recorded for this clonotype. CDR3 DNA sequence: TGTGCCAGCAGTACATCCAGGGGGGAGGCTGAAGCTTTCTTT. This translates into CASSTSRGEAEAFF. This sequence joins TRBV2 and TRBJ1-1, with 7 bases fitting TRBD1. CDR1 is SNHLY and CDR2 is FYNNEI in the germline V gene. V shed 5 bases, J shed 6 bases, and the junction held 9 bases outside the gene matches. There are 14 residues in the CDR3.

This clonotype occurred a few times. The J gene is TRBJ1-1, the V gene TRBV6-5; 11 nucleotides match TRBD1. This CDR3 is built from 14 residues. After removal of 6 bases from V and 4 bases from J, the junction contained 4 bases not matched to a gene. Per germline, CDR1 MNHEY and CDR2 SVGAGI. DNA of the CDR3: TGTGCCAGCAGGGCCGGGACAGGGGGCACTGAAGCTTTCTTT. Protein sequence: CASRAGTGGTEAFF.

This clonotype is deemed medium-sized. The chain uses TRBV6-5 and TRBJ2-7, with TRBD1 matching 10 bases. From germline, CDR1 is MNHEY and CDR2 SVGAGI. Trimming cost V 5 bases and J 2 bases; bases outside gene matches: 3. The CDR3 has 14 residues. The DNA of the CDR3 is TGTGCCAGCAGTCGTGGGACAGGGGCCTACGAGCAGTACTTC. This gives the protein CASSRGTGAYEQYF.

This clonotype was observed a handful of times. The genes are TRBV6-1 and TRBJ2-3; a possible D gene is TRBD2 (5 bases). The CDR3 contains 12 residues. V lost 10 bases and J 5 bases, leaving 13 bases between the germline ends. Germline V gene lookup returns CDR1 MNHNS and CDR2 SASEGT. CDR3: CATSGSRDTQYF. CDR3 nucleotide sequence: TGTGCCACCTCGGGAAGTCGAGATACGCAGTATTTT.

V gene TRBV5-1 combines with J gene TRBJ1-2, with D tentatively TRBD1 (6 bases). CDR3 length equals 13 residues. The germline V gene encodes CDR1 SGHRS and CDR2 YFSETQ. The V end was cut by 3 bases, the J end by 2 bases, with 8 bases between. Here the CDR3 DNA reads TGCGCCAGCAGCTCCGGGGGCAACTATGGCTACACCTTC. Protein sequence: CASSSGGNYGYTF. Complete variable domain (other parts from reference TRBV5-1 and TRBJ1-2): KAGVTQTPRYLIKTRGQQVTLSCSPISGHRSVSWYQQTPGQGLQFLFEYFSETQRNKGNFPGRFSGRQFSNSRSEMNVSTLELGDSALYLCASSSGGNYGYTFGSGTRLTVV.

This clonotype was recorded a few times. The J gene is TRBJ2-7, the V gene TRBV7-2; 7 nucleotides line up with TRBD1. The length of the CDR3 is 16 residues. The V gene end was trimmed by 5 bases and the J gene end by 0 bases; junction bases not matched to a gene: 10. Per germline, CDR1 SGHTA and CDR2 FQGNSA. CDR3 in amino acids: CASSPTGNFFSYEQYF. The CDR3 DNA reads TGTGCCAGCAGCCCGACAGGGAACTTCTTCTCCTACGAGCAGTACTTC. Full variable domain (missing parts from reference TRBV7-2 and TRBJ2-7): GAGVSQSPSNKVTEKGKDVELRCDPISGHTALYWYRQSLGQGLEFLIYFQGNSAPDKSGLPSDRFSAERTGGSVSTLTIQRTQQEDSAVYLCASSPTGNFFSYEQYFGPGTRLTVT.

The chain combines TRBV7-2 with TRBJ2-3; D not resolved. Looked up from germline, CDR1 is SGHTA and CDR2 is FQGNSA. Trimming took off 8 bases at V and 3 bases at J, with 12 bases between the two ends. The CDR3 extends over 13 amino acids. The CDR3, as DNA: TGTGCCAGCTCAATAGGGATTACAGATACGCAGTATTTT. Its translation is CASSIGITDTQYF.